The clone carrying this T cell receptor beta chain was observed a few times. Its antigen remains unidentified. Tumor samples were obtained before definitive surgery or chemotherapy. This specimen belongs to a study of high-grade serous ovarian cancer treatment subgroups. About the study: Each sample yielded on average roughly 7,000 unique TCR beta rearrangements from approximately 15,000 reads. Broader study findings: These tumor repertoires lack spatial information from bulk sequencing. Clonal relatedness tracked neoantigen level, and by trend copy number and mutation load.

CDR1 is SGHRS and CDR2 is YFSETQ in the germline V gene. This CDR3 spans 16 amino acids. The junction had 1 base not matched to a gene; V was cut back by 0 bases and J by 0 bases. Clones were sequenced by immunoSEQ multiplex PCR, and TCRdb holds only the in-frame ones, with some missing. The sample lists 7,600 or so clones, more than 60% occurring once. The chain couples TRBV5-1 to TRBJ2-3; the match to TRBD2 covers 10 bases. This TCR derives from a human donor with high-grade serous ovarian cancer. Sequences were obtained from tumor tissue. The DNA of the CDR3 is TGCGCCAGCAGCTTGGGGACTAGCGGAAGCACAGATACGCAGTATTTT. Translation gives CASSLGTSGSTDTQYF.